The 2 T cell receptor beta chains presented below share a single source sample, sequenced in a study of blood T cell repertoires in COVID-19. The assay was immunoSEQ multiplex PCR, and TCRdb's table has in-frame clones only and misses some. The profile shows 110,000 to 150,000 clones, around 80% of them singletons. Specimen: peripheral blood. These receptors came from a man in his 60s with active or convalescent COVID-19.

This sequence joins TRBV25-1 and TRBJ1-4, with 7 bases aligning to TRBD1. V was pared by 1 base and J by 3 bases, with 5 bases of the junction left unmatched. The V gene's germline CDR1 is MGHDK and CDR2 SYGVNS. This CDR3 spans 16 amino acids. The CDR3 loop is CASSESPGQPNEKLFF. In DNA form, the CDR3 reads TGTGCCAGCAGTGAATCGCCGGGACAGCCTAATGAAAAACTGTTTTTT.

The genes are TRBV5-8 and TRBJ2-2; D call uncertain. Germline CDR1 SGHTS, CDR2 YDEGEE. V lost 2 bases and J 5 bases, leaving 4 bases between the germline ends. The CDR3 is made up of 12 amino acids. The CDR3 coding sequence is TGTGCCAGCAGCTTCCTAACCGGGGAGCTGTTTTTT. Translating it yields CASSFLTGELFF.